The 20 T cell receptor beta chains given below trace back to one sample, sequenced in a study of tumor-infiltrating lymphocytes in primary liver carcinoma. Unsorted bulk tissue, about 17-33 mg of it, served as the source for co-extraction of RNA and DNA. The template, roughly 0.45 ug total RNA, yielded TCR beta cDNA made with a constant-region primer. Investigators got TCR beta libraries out of three nested multiplex PCR rounds, done with slightly modified ARM-PCR. Researchers ran the first two PCR rounds for roughly 10 cycles each with TRBV1-TRBV30 forward primers and a C-beta reverse primer. MiXCR, run by TCRdb on the multiplex PCR reads, gives a single entry per CDR3 protein. The table includes roughly 48,000 distinct CDR3 sequences, over 65% detected once. The source material was liver tumor tissue from sampling region 3. Stated subset: tumor region T3, left-lateral pole. The receptors here all came from a man aged 35 to 55 with primary liver carcinoma and hepatitis B virus infection.

Note on this clonotype: A single base separates this from a much larger clone, so it may be a read error. The J gene is TRBJ1-3, the V gene TRBV2; D unclear. V lost 1 base and J 3 bases, leaving 7 bases between the germline ends. The CDR3 runs 14 residues. Germline-derived CDR1 and CDR2 are SNHLY and FYNNEI. The CDR3 region is CASSEVSFGNTIYF. The DNA of the CDR3 is TGTGCCAGCAGTGAAGTATCATTTGGAAACACCATATATTTT.

As concerns this clonotype: It is likely a read error, because the conserved phenylalanine at the end of the CDR3 is missing. The genes are TRBV7-2 and TRBJ2-3; D is unresolved. V lost 5 bases, J lost 0 bases, and 12 bases lay in between. The CDR3 loop spans 15 amino acids. The V gene's germline CDR1 is SGHTA and CDR2 FQGNSA. CDR3 in amino acids: CASSPGYLSTDTQYL. In nucleotides, the CDR3 is TGTGCCAGCAGCCCCGGGTACCTAAGCACAGATACGCAGTATTTA.

Turning to this clonotype: Germline is not matched at one junction end, which may reflect a read error. The CDR3 protein is CASTPTSGYFSTYDQYF. CDR3 DNA sequence: TGCGCCAGCACCCCCACTAGCGGGTACTTTTCCACCTACGATCAGTACTTC. This chain links TRBV4-1 with TRBJ2-7; 9 bases line up with TRBD2. Germline assignment: CDR1 MGHRA and CDR2 YSYEKL. CDR3 length: 17 amino acids.

As concerns this clonotype: One end of the junction varies from germline; a read error may be responsible. This chain connects TRBV12-3 or TRBV12-4 to TRBJ1-1; D call uncertain. The CDR3 runs to 13 residues. CDR3 DNA sequence: TGTGCCATCAAGATAGGGTGGAACACTGAAGCTTTCTTC. Translated: CAIKIGWNTEAFF.

By sample fraction, this clonotype is medium-sized (0.01 to 0.1%). The V gene is TRBV29-1, the J gene TRBJ2-3, with TRBD2 identical over 9 bases. The V gene end was trimmed by 6 bases and the J gene end by 2 bases; junction bases not matched to a gene: 6. Germline V gene data show CDR1 as SQVTM and CDR2 as ANQGSEA. The CDR3 totals 14 residues. The CDR3 region has the DNA TGCAGCGTCGCTCCTAGCGGGGACACAGATACGCAGTATTTT. The encoded protein is CSVAPSGDTDTQYF.

The rearrangement uses TRBV28 and TRBJ2-7, with D perhaps TRBD1 (7 bases). This CDR3 is built from 16 residues. V was pared by 5 bases and J by 5 bases, with 22 bases between. Per the germline V gene, CDR1 is MDHEN and CDR2 is SYDVKM. CDR3 DNA sequence: TGTGCCAGCAGTGCCCTTGGGGGGACAGAGGTCGACGAGCAGTACTTC. Translating it yields CASSALGGTEVDEQYF.

Concerning this clonotype: The germline gene is not matched at one end of the junction; a read error may be the cause. The V gene is TRBV12-3 or TRBV12-4, the J gene TRBJ1-5; no clear D gene. The CDR3 spans 14 residues. The DNA for the CDR3 is TGTTCCAGCAGTTTAGAGGATAGCAATCAGCCCCAGCATTTT. Protein sequence: CSSSLEDSNQPQHF.

J is TRBJ2-1 and V is TRBV5-1; 7 bases fit TRBD1. The V gene end was trimmed by 4 bases and the J gene end by 4 bases; junction bases not matched to a gene: 8. CDR1 and CDR2 (germline): SGHRS, YFSETQ. The CDR3 length is 15 residues. CDR3 nucleotide sequence: TGCGCCAGCAGCCCCGGGACAGCCAAGTACAATGAGCAGTTCTTC. Its translation is CASSPGTAKYNEQFF.

This clonotype was observed a few times. This chain uses TRBV19 with TRBJ2-7; D is unclear. The CDR3 totals 14 residues. V shed 7 bases and J shed 2 bases, with 15 bases lying between them. In germline, CDR1 is LNHDA, CDR2 SQIVND (reference sequence). DNA for the CDR3: TGTGCCAGTAAAGAAGATGGCGCGCCCTACGAGCAGTACTTC. Translation: CASKEDGAPYEQYF.

Note on this clonotype: One end of the junction fails to match germline, which may point to a read error. This chain links TRBV7-8 with TRBJ2-2; no firm D call. The CDR3 loop spans 14 amino acids. Germline V gives CDR1 SGHVS, CDR2 FQNEAQ. The CDR3 is CASNLTPNTRELFF. The CDR3 region has the DNA TGTGCCAGCAACTTAACTCCAAACACCCGGGAGCTGTTTTTT.

This clonotype has just one count. This chain links TRBV12-3 or TRBV12-4 with TRBJ1-5, with a possible D match to TRBD1 (6 bases). V was shortened by 3 bases and J by 2 bases, with 17 bases between the two germline ends. This CDR3 has 17 amino acids. The CDR3 is CASSFSRGAVGNQPQHF. The DNA of the CDR3 is TGTGCCAGCAGTTTCTCGAGGGGGGCTGTTGGCAATCAGCCCCAGCATTTT.

About this clonotype: Without the conserved terminal phenylalanine or tryptophan, this CDR3 likely stems from a read error. The gene calls are TRBV6-2 or TRBV6-3 and TRBJ2-3; TRBD2 aligns across 9 bases. Germline loops: CDR1 MNHEY, CDR2 SVGEGT. The CDR3 loop spans 15 amino acids. The DNA for the CDR3 is TGTGCCAGCAATCCCGGGACTAGCAGCACGGATACGCAGTATTAT. It translates to CASNPGTSSTDTQYY.

This clonotype occurred many times. The rearrangement joins TRBV10-3 to TRBJ2-5; D is unclear. In germline, CDR1 is ENHRY, CDR2 SYGVKD. V shed 0 bases and J shed 4 bases, with 0 bases lying between them. This CDR3 comprises 11 residues. For the CDR3, the DNA is TGTGCCATCAGTGAGTCAGAGACCCAGTACTTC. Translating gives CAISESETQYF.

As regards this clonotype: The conserved closing phenylalanine or tryptophan is absent in this CDR3, likely reflecting a read error. It is unclear where the CDR3 begins or ends on the DNA, so no DNA is shown, and the CDR3 is as TCRdb lists it. This sequence joins TRBV28 and TRBJ2-7; TRBD1, the table's D call, was not compared with the DNA. The CDR3 is 14 residues long, ends included. CDR1 is MDHEN, CDR2 SYDVKM, per germline. CDR3: CASSPAGTEYEQHL.

Note on this clonotype: One junction end disagrees with the germline gene, perhaps due to a read error. This chain uses TRBV4-2 with TRBJ2-6, with D tentatively TRBD1 or TRBD2 (5 bases each). The CDR3 loop spans 17 amino acids. CDR1 is LGHNA and CDR2 is YNFKEQ in the germline V gene. CDR3 protein: CASSTEGPHSGANVLTF. DNA for the CDR3: TGTGCCAGCAGTACAGAGGGGCCTCACTCTGGTGCCAACGTCCTGACTTTC.

Points on this clonotype: A much larger clone differs from this one at a single base, so this may be a read error. V is TRBV2 and J is TRBJ2-5; 7 bases match TRBD2. V lost 11 bases and J lost 1; bases outside the gene matches: 7. The V gene's germline CDR1 is SNHLY and CDR2 FYNNEI. The CDR3 runs 13 residues. The CDR3 sequence is CAEETSSQETQYF. For the CDR3, the DNA is TGTGCCGAGGAGACTAGCAGCCAAGAGACCCAGTACTTC.

At least ten counts were recorded for this clonotype. The CDR3 bases are TGTGCCAGCAGCCCCGGCCGACAGGGCGCTGAAGCTTTCTTT. Translated, it gives CASSPGRQGAEAFF. The rearrangement uses TRBV6-6 and TRBJ1-1; 7 bases line up with TRBD1. Unmatched junction bases numbered 10, after V lost 6 bases and J lost 6 bases. The germline CDR1 and CDR2 sequences are MNHNY and SVGAGI (reference sequence). This CDR3 region has 14 residues.

For this clonotype: A much larger clone differs by one base, so this may be a read error. This chain links TRBV2 with TRBJ1-2, with D uncertain. The CDR3 contains 12 residues. Per germline, CDR1 SNHLY and CDR2 FYNNEI. CDR3 protein: CASRGFYYGHTF. In DNA, the CDR3 is TGTGCCAGCAGGGGTTTCTACTATGGCCACACCTTC.

The chain couples TRBV5-4 to TRBJ2-1; 8 nucleotides match TRBD2. CDR1 is SGHNT, CDR2 YYREEE, per germline (reference sequence). This CDR3 is 15 amino acids long. V trimming: 1 base; J trimming: 7 bases; junction bases outside the gene matches: 7. The CDR3 DNA reads TGTGCCAGCAGCTTGAGAGCGGGAGAGTGGAATGAGCAGTTCTTC. It specifies CASSLRAGEWNEQFF.

Of note for this clonotype: The junction differs from germline at one of its ends, possibly a read error. The rearrangement joins TRBV11-2 to TRBJ2-2; D might be TRBD2 (5 bases). There are 16 residues in the CDR3. Germline V lookup: CDR1 SGHAT, CDR2 FQNNGV. For the CDR3, the DNA is TGTGCCACCAGCTTTGTGGCGCTACCGGGAACCGGGGAGCTGTTTTTT. This gives the protein CATSFVALPGTGELFF.